Below, one T cell receptor beta chain is given with its context. Germline CDR1 DFQATT, CDR2 SNEGSKA (reference sequence). This CDR3 contains 9 residues. The V and J ends lost 7 bases and 7 bases respectively, with 7 bases between them. The repertoire was sequenced with immunoSEQ multiplex PCR; TCRdb's copy has only in-frame clones and lacks some. The sample carries under 200,000 clones, about 86% recorded once. This specimen comes from a study of blood T cell repertoires in COVID-19. What was sequenced was peripheral blood. The chain couples TRBV20-1 to TRBJ1-2; D is unresolved. This TCR came from a woman between 70 and 85 years old who had recovered from COVID-19. The CDR3 is CSVALGYTF. DNA for the CDR3: TGCAGTGTGGCCCTTGGCTACACCTTC.